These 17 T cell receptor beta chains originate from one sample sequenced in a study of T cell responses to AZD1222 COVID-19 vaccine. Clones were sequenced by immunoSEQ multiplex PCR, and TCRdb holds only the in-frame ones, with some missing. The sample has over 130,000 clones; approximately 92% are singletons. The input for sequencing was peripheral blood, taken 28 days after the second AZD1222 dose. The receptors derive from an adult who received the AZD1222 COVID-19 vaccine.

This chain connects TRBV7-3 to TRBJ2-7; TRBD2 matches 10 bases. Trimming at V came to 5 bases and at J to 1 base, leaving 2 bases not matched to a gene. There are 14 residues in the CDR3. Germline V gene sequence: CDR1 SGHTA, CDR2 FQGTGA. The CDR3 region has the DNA TGTGCCAGCAGCCCTAGCGGGAGTTCCTACGAGCAGTACTTC. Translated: CASSPSGSSYEQYF.

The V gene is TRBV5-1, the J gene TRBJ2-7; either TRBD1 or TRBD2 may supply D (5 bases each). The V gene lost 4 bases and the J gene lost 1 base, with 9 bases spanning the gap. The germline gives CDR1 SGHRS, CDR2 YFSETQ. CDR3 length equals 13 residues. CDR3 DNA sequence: TGCGCCAGCAGCATAGGGGAGTCCTACGAGCAGTACTTC. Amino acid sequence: CASSIGESYEQYF.

CDR3 region: CASSRNLAGVPNEQFF. The CDR3 bases are TGCGCCAGCAGCCGAAATCTAGCGGGAGTACCCAATGAGCAGTTCTTC. This chain connects TRBV4-3 to TRBJ2-1; 10 bases map to TRBD2. Germline CDR1 and CDR2: LGHNA and YSLEER. V trimming: 4 bases; J trimming: 6 bases; junction bases outside the gene matches: 9. The CDR3 totals 16 residues.

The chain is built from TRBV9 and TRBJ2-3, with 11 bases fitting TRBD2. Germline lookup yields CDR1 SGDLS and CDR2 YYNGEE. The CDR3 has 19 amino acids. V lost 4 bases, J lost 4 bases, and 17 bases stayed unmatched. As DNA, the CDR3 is TGTGCCAGCAGCCCGGACCTGGGCACTAGCGGGAGTGGCCCAGATACGCAGTATTTT. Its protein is CASSPDLGTSGSGPDTQYF.

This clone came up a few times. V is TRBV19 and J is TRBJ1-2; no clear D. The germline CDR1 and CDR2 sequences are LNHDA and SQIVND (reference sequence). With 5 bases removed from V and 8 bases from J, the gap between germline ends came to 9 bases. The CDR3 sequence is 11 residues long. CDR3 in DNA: TGTGCCAGTAGTGTGTTAGGCGGCTACACCTTC. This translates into CASSVLGGYTF.

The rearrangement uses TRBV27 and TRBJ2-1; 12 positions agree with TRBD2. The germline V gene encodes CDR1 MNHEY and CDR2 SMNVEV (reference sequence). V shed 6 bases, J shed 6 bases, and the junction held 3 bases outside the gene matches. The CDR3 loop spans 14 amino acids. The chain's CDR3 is CASSGLAGPNEQFF. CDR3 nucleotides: TGTGCCAGCAGCGGACTAGCGGGGCCCAATGAGCAGTTCTTC.

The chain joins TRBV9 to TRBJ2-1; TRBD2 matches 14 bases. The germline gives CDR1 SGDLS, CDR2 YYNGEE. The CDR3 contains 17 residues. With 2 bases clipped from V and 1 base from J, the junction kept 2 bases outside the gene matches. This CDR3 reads CASSVGTSGSSYNEQFF. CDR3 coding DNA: TGTGCCAGCAGCGTTGGGACTAGCGGGAGTTCCTACAATGAGCAGTTCTTC.

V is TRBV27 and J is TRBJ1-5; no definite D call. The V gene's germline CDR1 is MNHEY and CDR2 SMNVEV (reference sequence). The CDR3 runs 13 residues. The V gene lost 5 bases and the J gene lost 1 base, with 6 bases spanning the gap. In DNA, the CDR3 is TGTGCCAGCAGTATCTTAAGCAATCAGCCCCAGCATTTT. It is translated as CASSILSNQPQHF.

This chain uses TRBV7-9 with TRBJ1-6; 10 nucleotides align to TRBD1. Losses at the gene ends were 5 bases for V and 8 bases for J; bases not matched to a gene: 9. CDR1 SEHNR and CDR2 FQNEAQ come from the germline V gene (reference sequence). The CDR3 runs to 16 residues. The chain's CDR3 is CASSDGDRGRYSPLHF. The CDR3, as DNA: TGTGCCAGCAGCGATGGGGACAGGGGAAGGTATTCACCCCTCCACTTT.

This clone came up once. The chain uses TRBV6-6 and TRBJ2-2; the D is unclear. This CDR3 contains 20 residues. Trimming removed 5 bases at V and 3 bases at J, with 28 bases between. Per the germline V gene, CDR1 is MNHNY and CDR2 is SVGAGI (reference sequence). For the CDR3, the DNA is TGTGCCAGCAGTCTATTAGCCCTTTGGGGATTCCAGTCGGACACCGGGGAGCTGTTTTTT. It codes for CASSLLALWGFQSDTGELFF.

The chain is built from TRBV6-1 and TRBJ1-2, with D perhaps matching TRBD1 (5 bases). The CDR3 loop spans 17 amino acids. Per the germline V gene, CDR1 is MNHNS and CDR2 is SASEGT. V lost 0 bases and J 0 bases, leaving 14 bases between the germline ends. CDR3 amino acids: CASSEALQQGANYGYTF. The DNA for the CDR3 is TGTGCCAGCAGTGAAGCACTACAGCAGGGAGCTAACTATGGCTACACCTTC.

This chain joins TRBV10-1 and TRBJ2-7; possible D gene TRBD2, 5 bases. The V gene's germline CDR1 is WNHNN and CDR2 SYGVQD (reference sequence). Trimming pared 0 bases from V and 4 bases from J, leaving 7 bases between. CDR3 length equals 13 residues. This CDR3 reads CASSESGSYEQYF. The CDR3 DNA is TGCGCCAGCAGTGAGTCGGGGAGTTACGAGCAGTACTTC.

DNA for the CDR3: TGTGCCAGCAGTGCCGCTAGCGGAGGTCTCTACAATGAGCAGTTCTTC. This gives the protein CASSAASGGLYNEQFF. This sequence joins TRBV6-1 and TRBJ2-1, with TRBD2 identical over 7 bases. The CDR3 has 16 amino acids. Germline-derived CDR1 and CDR2 are MNHNS and SASEGT. V lost 4 bases, J lost 3 bases, and 9 bases stayed unmatched.

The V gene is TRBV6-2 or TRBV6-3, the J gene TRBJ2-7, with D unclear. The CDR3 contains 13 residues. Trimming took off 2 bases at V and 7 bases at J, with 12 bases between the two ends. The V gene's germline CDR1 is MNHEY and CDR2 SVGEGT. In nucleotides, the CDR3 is TGTGCCAGCAGTTACACCACCTTCGGGGAGCAGTACTTC. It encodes CASSYTTFGEQYF.

CDR3 sequence reads: CASSPGQLNYEQYF. CDR3 coding DNA: TGCGCCAGCAGCCCGGGACAGTTAAACTACGAGCAGTACTTC. The rearrangement links TRBV5-1 to TRBJ2-7; TRBD1 matches at 7 bases. Germline-derived CDR1 and CDR2 are SGHRS and YFSETQ. The ends lost 4 bases at V and 3 bases at J; junction bases unmatched: 7. This CDR3 has 14 amino acids.

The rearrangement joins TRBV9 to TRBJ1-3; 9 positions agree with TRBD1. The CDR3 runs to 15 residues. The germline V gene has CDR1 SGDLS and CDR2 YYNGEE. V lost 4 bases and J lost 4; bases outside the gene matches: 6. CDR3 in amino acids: CASSRAGQGGNTIYF. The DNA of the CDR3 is TGTGCCAGCAGCAGAGCCGGACAGGGGGGAAACACCATATATTTT.

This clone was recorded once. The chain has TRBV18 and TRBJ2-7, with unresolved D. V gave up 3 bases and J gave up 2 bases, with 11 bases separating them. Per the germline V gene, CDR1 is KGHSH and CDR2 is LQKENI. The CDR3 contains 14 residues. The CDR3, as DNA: TGTGCCAGCTCACCTCAATACGATGCCTACGAGCAGTACTTC. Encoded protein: CASSPQYDAYEQYF.